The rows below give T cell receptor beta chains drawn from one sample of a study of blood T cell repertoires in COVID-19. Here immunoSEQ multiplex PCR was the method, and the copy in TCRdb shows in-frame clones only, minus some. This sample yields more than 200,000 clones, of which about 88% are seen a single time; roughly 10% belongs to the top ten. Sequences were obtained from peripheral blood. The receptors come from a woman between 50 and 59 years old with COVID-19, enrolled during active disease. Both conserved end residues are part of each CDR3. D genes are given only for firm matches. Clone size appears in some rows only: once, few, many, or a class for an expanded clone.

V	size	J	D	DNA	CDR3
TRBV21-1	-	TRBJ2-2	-	TGTGCCAGCCCCAAGACAGGGGGGCTGAACACCGGGGAGCTGTTTTTT	CASPKTGGLNTGELFF
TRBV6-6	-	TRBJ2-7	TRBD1	TGTGCCAGCAGCCGAACAGGGACAGGCTCCTACGAGCAGTACTTC	CASSRTGTGSYEQYF
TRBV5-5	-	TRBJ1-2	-	TGTGCCAGCAGTTGGAGCAGCCCAATCTATGGCTACACCTTC	CASSWSSPIYGYTF
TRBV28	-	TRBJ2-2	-	TGTGCCAGCAGTTTATGGGGGCCGAACACCGGGGAGCTGTTTTTT	CASSLWGPNTGELFF
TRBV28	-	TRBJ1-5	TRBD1	TGTGCCAGCAGTCTTGCAGGGGGAAGCAATCAGCCCCAGCATTTT	CASSLAGGSNQPQHF
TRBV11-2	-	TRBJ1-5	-	TGTGCCAGCAGCCCCGGTCTTCGAGGTCAGCCCCAGCATTTT	CASSPGLRGQPQHF
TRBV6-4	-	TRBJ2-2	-	TGTGCCAGCAGTGACTTGCCAGAAACCGGGGAGCTGTTTTTT	CASSDLPETGELFF
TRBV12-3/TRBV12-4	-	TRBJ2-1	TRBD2	TGTGCCAGCAGGTTACTAGCGGGGATTGAGCAGTTCTTC	CASRLLAGIEQFF
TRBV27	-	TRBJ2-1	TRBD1	TGTGCCAGCAGTTTATCGAGGGGACAGGGGTATAATGAGCAGTTCTTC	CASSLSRGQGYNEQFF
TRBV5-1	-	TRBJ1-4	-	TGCGCCAGCAGCTTGGGGACCGGAGGTGAAAAACTGTTTTTT	CASSLGTGGEKLFF
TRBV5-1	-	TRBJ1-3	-	TGCGCCAGCAGCTTGGGACGGGGATTCTCTGGAAACACCATATATTTT	CASSLGRGFSGNTIYF
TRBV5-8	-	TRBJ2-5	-	TGTGCCAGCAGCTTAAGGACAGCCCACCAAGAGACCCAGTACTTC	CASSLRTAHQETQYF
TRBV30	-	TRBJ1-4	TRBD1	TGTGCCTGGAGTGTCCGACAGGGGGGTAGGGAAAAACTGTTTTTT	CAWSVRQGGREKLFF
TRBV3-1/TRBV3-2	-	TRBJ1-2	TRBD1	TGTGCCAGCAGCCATGGCGACAGGGGAAGCTATGGCTACACCTTC	CASSHGDRGSYGYTF
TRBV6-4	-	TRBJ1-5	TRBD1	TGTGCCAGCAGTGAGAGACAGGGGCCCCCGAGGGAGCCCCAGCATTTT	CASSERQGPPREPQHF
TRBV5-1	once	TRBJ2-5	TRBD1	TGCGCCAGCAGCTGGACAGGGGCCGGAGAGACCCAGTACTTC	CASSWTGAGETQYF
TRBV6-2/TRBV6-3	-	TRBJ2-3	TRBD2	TGTGCCAGCAGTGCGGGGGGCACAGATACGCAGTATTTT	CASSAGGTDTQYF
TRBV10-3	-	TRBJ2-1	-	TGTGCCATCAGTGGGGGGACTCACTCCTACAATGAGCAGTTCTTC	CAISGGTHSYNEQFF
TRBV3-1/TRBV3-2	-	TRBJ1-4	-	TGTGCCAGCAGCCAATTACCCCTCGGGGTAGTCCAAAATGAAAAACTGTTTTTT	CASSQLPLGVVQNEKLFF
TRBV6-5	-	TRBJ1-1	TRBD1	TGTGCCAGCAGTTTATACAGGGGCGCTGAAGCTTTCTTT	CASSLYRGAEAFF
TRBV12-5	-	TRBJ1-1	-	TGTGCTAGTGGGCTCGTCAGGGGTTACACTGAAGCTTTCTTT	CASGLVRGYTEAFF
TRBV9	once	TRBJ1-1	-	TGTGCCAGCAGCTCAGGGCAGCTGAACACTGAAGCTTTCTTT	CASSSGQLNTEAFF
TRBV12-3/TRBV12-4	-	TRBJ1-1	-	TGTGCCAGCAGCCAGACGGGGATCACTGAAGCTTTCTTT	CASSQTGITEAFF
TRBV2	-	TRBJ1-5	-	TGTGCCAGCAGTTCTTGGACGGGGAATCAGCCCCAGCATTTT	CASSSWTGNQPQHF